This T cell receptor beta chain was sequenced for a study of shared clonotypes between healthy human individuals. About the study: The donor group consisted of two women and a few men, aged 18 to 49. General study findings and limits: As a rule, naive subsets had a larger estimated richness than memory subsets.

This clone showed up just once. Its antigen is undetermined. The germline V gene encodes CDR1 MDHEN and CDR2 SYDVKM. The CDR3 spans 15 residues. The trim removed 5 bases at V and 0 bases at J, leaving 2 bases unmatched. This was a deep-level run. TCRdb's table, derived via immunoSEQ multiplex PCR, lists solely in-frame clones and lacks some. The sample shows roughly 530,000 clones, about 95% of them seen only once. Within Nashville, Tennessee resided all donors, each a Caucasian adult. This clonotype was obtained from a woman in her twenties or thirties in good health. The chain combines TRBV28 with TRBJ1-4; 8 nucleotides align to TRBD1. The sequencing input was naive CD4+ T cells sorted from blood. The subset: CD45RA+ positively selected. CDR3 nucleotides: TGTGCCAGCAGTCAGGACAGGGCAACTAATGAAAAACTGTTTTTT. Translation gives CASSQDRATNEKLFF. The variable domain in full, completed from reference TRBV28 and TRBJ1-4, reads DVKVTQSSRYLVKRTGEKVFLECVQDMDHENMFWYRQDPGLGLRLIYFSYDVKMKEKGDIPEGYSVSREKKERFSLILESASTNQTSMYLCASSQDRATNEKLFFGSGTQLSVL.